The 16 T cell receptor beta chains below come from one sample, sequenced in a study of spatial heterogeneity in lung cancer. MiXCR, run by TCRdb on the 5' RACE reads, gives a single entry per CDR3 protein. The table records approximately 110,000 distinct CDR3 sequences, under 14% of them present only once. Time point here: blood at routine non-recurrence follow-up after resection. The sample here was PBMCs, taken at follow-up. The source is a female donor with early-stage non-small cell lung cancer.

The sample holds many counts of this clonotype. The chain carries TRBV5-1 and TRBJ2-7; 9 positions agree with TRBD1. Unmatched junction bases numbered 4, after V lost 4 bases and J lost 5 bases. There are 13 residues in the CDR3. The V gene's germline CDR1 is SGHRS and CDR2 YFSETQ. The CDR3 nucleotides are TGCGCCAGCAGCCAGCACAGGGGGCACGAGCAGTACTTC. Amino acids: CASSQHRGHEQYF.

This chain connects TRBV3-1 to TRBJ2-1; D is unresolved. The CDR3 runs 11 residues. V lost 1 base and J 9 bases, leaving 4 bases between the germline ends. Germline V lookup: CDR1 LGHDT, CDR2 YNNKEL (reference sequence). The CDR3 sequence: CASSQVVEQFF. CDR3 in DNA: TGTGCCAGCAGCCAAGTTGTTGAGCAGTTCTTC.

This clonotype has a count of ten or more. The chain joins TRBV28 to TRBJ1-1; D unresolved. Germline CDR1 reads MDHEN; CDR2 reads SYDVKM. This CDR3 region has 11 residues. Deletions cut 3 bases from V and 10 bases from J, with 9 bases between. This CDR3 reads CASSFGWRAFF. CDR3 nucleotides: TGTGCCAGCAGTTTTGGGTGGCGAGCTTTCTTT.

The CDR3 bases are TGTGCCAGCAGTTACTCCCAGGTCTACAATGAGCAGTTCTTC. Translated: CASSYSQVYNEQFF. The chain carries TRBV6-2 or TRBV6-3 and TRBJ2-1; D gene uncertain. CDR1 and CDR2 from the germline V gene are MNHEY and SVGEGT. Trimming removed 0 bases from V and 3 bases from J, with 6 bases in between. There are 14 residues in the CDR3.

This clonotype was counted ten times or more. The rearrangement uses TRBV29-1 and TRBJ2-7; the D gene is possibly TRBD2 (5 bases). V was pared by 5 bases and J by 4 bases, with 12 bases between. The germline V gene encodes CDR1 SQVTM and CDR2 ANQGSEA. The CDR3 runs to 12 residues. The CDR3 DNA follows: TGCAGCGTTTCTTTCGGGAATTACGAGCAGTACTTC. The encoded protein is CSVSFGNYEQYF.

The CDR3 bases are TGTGCCATCCCAGACGGGCAGGGATCCTACGAGCAGTACTTC. It codes for CAIPDGQGSYEQYF. This chain links TRBV21-1 with TRBJ2-7; whether TRBD1, the table's D call, matches the DNA was not checked. TRBV21-1 is a pseudogene. The CDR3 spans 14 residues.

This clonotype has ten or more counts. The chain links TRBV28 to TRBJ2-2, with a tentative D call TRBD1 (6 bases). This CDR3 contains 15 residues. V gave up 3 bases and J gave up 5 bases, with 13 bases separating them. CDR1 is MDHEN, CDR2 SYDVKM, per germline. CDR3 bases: TGTGCCAGCAGTTTGGCAGGGGAAGGTACCGGGGAGCTGTTTTTT. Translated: CASSLAGEGTGELFF.

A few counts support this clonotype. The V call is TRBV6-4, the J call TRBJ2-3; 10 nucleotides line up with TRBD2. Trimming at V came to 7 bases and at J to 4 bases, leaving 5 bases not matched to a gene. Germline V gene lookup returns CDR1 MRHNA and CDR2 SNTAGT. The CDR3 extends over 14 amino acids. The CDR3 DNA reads TGTGCCAGCAACTCTAGCGGGAGACCAGATACGCAGTATTTT. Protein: CASNSSGRPDTQYF.

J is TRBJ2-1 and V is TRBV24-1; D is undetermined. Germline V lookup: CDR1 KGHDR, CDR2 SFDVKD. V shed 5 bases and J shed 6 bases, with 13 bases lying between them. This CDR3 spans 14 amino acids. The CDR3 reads CATSGQPSFNEQFF. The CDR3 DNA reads TGTGCCACCAGTGGCCAACCCTCTTTCAATGAGCAGTTCTTC.

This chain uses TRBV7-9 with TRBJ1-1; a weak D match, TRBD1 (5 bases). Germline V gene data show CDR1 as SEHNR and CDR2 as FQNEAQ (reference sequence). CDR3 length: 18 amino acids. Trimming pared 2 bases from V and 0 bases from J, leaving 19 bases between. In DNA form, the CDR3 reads TGTGCCAGCAGCTTACCCTCGGGACGGGGGGGATTGAACACTGAAGCTTTCTTT. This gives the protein CASSLPSGRGGLNTEAFF.

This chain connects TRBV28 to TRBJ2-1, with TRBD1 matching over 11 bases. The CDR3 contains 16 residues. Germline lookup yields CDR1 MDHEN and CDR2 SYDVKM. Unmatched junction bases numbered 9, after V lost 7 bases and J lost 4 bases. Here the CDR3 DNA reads TGTGCCAGCATCGAAGGACAGGGGGCTAGTTACAATGAGCAGTTCTTC. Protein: CASIEGQGASYNEQFF.

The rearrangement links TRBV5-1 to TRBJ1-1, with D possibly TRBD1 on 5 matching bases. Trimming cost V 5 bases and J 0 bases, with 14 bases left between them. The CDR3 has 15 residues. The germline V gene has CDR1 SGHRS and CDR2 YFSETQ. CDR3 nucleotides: TGCGCCAGCAGTCGCGCACAGGACATGAACACTGAAGCTTTCTTT. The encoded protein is CASSRAQDMNTEAFF.

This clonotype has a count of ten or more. The CDR3 bases are TGCGCCAGCAGCTTCTCGGGACAAGGCACCGGGGAGCTGTTTTTT. The encoded protein is CASSFSGQGTGELFF. The chain is built from TRBV5-1 and TRBJ2-2, with D perhaps TRBD1 (6 bases). Trimming left V 2 bases short and J 4 bases short, with 12 bases between. The length of the CDR3 is 15 residues. Per germline, CDR1 SGHRS and CDR2 YFSETQ.

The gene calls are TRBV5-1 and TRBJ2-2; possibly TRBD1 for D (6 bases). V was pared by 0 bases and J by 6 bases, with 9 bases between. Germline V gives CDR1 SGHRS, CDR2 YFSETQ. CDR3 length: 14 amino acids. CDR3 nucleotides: TGCGCCAGCAGCTTGGTTCAGGGGCCCGGGGAGCTGTTTTTT. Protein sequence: CASSLVQGPGELFF.

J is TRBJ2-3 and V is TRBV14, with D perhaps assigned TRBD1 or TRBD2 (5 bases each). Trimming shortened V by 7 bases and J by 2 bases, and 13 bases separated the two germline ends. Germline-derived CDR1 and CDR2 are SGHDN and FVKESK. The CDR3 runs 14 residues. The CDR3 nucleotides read TGTGCCAGCACGGGACCCTCAAACACAGATACGCAGTATTTT. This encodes CASTGPSNTDTQYF.

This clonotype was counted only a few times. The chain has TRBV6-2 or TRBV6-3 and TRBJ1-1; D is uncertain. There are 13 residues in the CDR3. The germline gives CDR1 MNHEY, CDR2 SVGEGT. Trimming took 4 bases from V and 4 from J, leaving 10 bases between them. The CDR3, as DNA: TGTGCCAGCAGTTGGGGTTTTGGCACTGAAGCTTTCTTT. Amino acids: CASSWGFGTEAFF.